Sequencing of this TCR beta chain was carried out in a study of CD8 T cells in Susac syndrome. Study-level findings and limits: It was acknowledged in the study that the number of individuals who were included in its TCR sequencing and HLA analysis was relatively small.

This clonotype was observed once. Its antigen is still unknown. There are 12 residues in the CDR3. Germline V lookup: CDR1 WSHSY, CDR2 SAAADI. V was clipped by 0 bases and J by 6 bases, with 3 bases between them. CD8+ and CD4+ T cells from blood underwent TCR beta sequencing. Negative isolation was used for CD8+ and CD4+ T cells, and FACS enrichment was applied to TEMRA cells. RNA in amounts of about 0.45 to 1 ug was reverse transcribed with random hexamers. Amplification of TCR beta CDR3 across 54 Vbeta and 13 Jbeta was performed with immunoSEQ multiplex PCR. One entry per CDR3 protein, called by TCRdb with MiXCR from the immunoSEQ multiplex PCR reads. The sample has roughly 180,000 distinct CDR3 sequences, over 85% seen once.

This TCR derives from a human donor in good health. The material sequenced was CD4+ T cells from PBMCs. This chain links TRBV10-2 with TRBJ2-4; D call uncertain. Here the CDR3 reads CASSESRNIQYF. CDR3 bases: TGCGCCAGCAGTGAGTCGCGAAACATTCAGTACTTC.